This is a list of T cell receptor beta chains from one sample in a study of shared clonotypes between healthy human individuals. Assay used: immunoSEQ multiplex PCR; TCRdb lists only in-frame clones, some missing. The sample has 1.6 million or so clones; over 95% are singletons. Sequenced sample: naive CD4+ T cells sorted from blood. These TCRs come from a man aged 25-40 years in good health. CDR3s include the opening cysteine and the closing phenylalanine or tryptophan. For some rows the clone size is stated as once, few or many, or as a class when expanded; others skip it.

j_gene: TRBJ2-5; abundance: -; v_gene: TRBV7-2; CDR3aa: CASSLASGSGQETQYF
j_gene: TRBJ2-7; abundance: -; v_gene: TRBV2; CDR3aa: CASSQALRTYEQYF
j_gene: TRBJ2-7; abundance: -; v_gene: TRBV5-1; CDR3aa: CASRTGTSGSSYEQYF
j_gene: TRBJ1-3; abundance: -; v_gene: TRBV7-2; CDR3aa: CASSLAIRGNTIYF
j_gene: TRBJ1-1; abundance: -; v_gene: TRBV28; CDR3aa: CASSLRDMNTEAFF
j_gene: TRBJ2-5; abundance: -; v_gene: TRBV7-9; CDR3aa: CASSLVQYQETQYF
j_gene: TRBJ2-5; abundance: once; v_gene: TRBV4-3; CDR3aa: CASSQEWTGSAGTQYF
j_gene: TRBJ2-7; abundance: -; v_gene: TRBV5-4; CDR3aa: CASRVSGPRSSYEQYF
j_gene: TRBJ2-1; abundance: -; v_gene: TRBV6-6; CDR3aa: CASSSAWESHNEQFF
j_gene: TRBJ1-1; abundance: once; v_gene: TRBV25-1; CDR3aa: CASSETRQPWNTEAFF
j_gene: TRBJ2-7; abundance: once; v_gene: TRBV7-3; CDR3aa: CASSLAGNPLEQYF
j_gene: TRBJ1-1; abundance: -; v_gene: TRBV6-1; CDR3aa: CASRRHALNTEAFF
j_gene: TRBJ1-4; abundance: -; v_gene: TRBV28; CDR3aa: CASSSPLLEKLFF
j_gene: TRBJ2-7; abundance: -; v_gene: TRBV6-1; CDR3aa: CATAGLAGSYEQYF
j_gene: TRBJ2-2; abundance: -; v_gene: TRBV29-1; CDR3aa: CSVEDRMNTGELFF
j_gene: TRBJ2-3; abundance: -; v_gene: TRBV4-3; CDR3aa: CASSQGGKGGANTQYF
j_gene: TRBJ2-7; abundance: -; v_gene: TRBV6-6; CDR3aa: CASSSPDRSRLEQYF
j_gene: TRBJ1-5; abundance: -; v_gene: TRBV9; CDR3aa: CASSVGTGGIGPQHF
j_gene: TRBJ1-5; abundance: -; v_gene: TRBV7-3; CDR3aa: CASSLGPRQPQHF
j_gene: TRBJ1-3; abundance: -; v_gene: TRBV30; CDR3aa: CAWSVQRSMVRF
j_gene: TRBJ1-3; abundance: -; v_gene: TRBV6-6; CDR3aa: CATGGAGNTIYF
j_gene: TRBJ2-1; abundance: once; v_gene: TRBV7-2; CDR3aa: CASTKTSGPMEQFF
j_gene: TRBJ2-7; abundance: once; v_gene: TRBV7-2; CDR3aa: CASSTRAGTGQTYEQYF
j_gene: TRBJ2-7; abundance: -; v_gene: TRBV6-5; CDR3aa: CASSYTGLYEQYF
j_gene: TRBJ2-3; abundance: -; v_gene: TRBV7-2; CDR3aa: CASSSGLAVLNTQYF
j_gene: TRBJ2-1; abundance: -; v_gene: TRBV6-5; CDR3aa: CASSYHNEQFF
j_gene: TRBJ1-5; abundance: few; v_gene: TRBV7-9; CDR3aa: CASSFRGGSAQHF
j_gene: TRBJ2-7; abundance: -; v_gene: TRBV18; CDR3aa: CASSRGTPSYEQYF
j_gene: TRBJ1-4; abundance: -; v_gene: TRBV9; CDR3aa: CASSARDRVFLPNEKLFF
j_gene: TRBJ2-3; abundance: -; v_gene: TRBV5-1; CDR3aa: CASSPDPGGDTQYF
j_gene: TRBJ2-1; abundance: -; v_gene: TRBV19; CDR3aa: CASSKERGYNEQFF
j_gene: TRBJ2-1; abundance: -; v_gene: TRBV29-1; CDR3aa: CSVVGRGPHNEQFF
j_gene: TRBJ1-2; abundance: once; v_gene: TRBV19; CDR3aa: CASSWTWAYGYTF
j_gene: TRBJ2-7; abundance: -; v_gene: TRBV29-1; CDR3aa: CSVTWQGKILGPYEQYF
j_gene: TRBJ2-1; abundance: -; v_gene: TRBV5-1; CDR3aa: CASRDTGGENEQFF
j_gene: TRBJ1-1; abundance: -; v_gene: TRBV5-4; CDR3aa: CASSTQTDMNTEAFF